This is a list of T cell receptor beta chains from one sample in a study of T cell responses to AZD1222 COVID-19 vaccine. Profiling relied on immunoSEQ multiplex PCR, and the TCRdb table lists in-frame clones only, not all of them. The table includes about 140,000 clones, 90% to 95% detected once. Source: peripheral blood, taken 28 days after the second AZD1222 dose. The receptor set was obtained from an adult who received the AZD1222 COVID-19 vaccine. CDR3s include the opening cysteine and the closing phenylalanine or tryptophan. Each record gives: J gene, D gene, V gene, clone size, CDR3 DNA, CDR3 protein. A D gene is named only where the DNA matches it firmly. Part of the rows lack a size; the others show once, few, many or a class for expanded clones.

TRBJ1-1 TRBD1 TRBV29-1 NA TGCAGCGGCGGAAACAGGGGTAGCACTGAAGCTTTCTTT CSGGNRGSTEAFF
TRBJ1-1 NA TRBV6-5 few TGTGCCAGCGGGTGGACTGAAGCTTTCTTT CASGWTEAFF
TRBJ1-1 NA TRBV19 NA TGTGCCAGTAGACGAGGGACGGGGAACACTGAAGCTTTCTTT CASRRGTGNTEAFF
TRBJ1-2 NA TRBV18 NA TGTGCCAGCTCACCTATAGAGTCTCGCGATGGCTACACCTTC CASSPIESRDGYTF
TRBJ2-3 TRBD2 TRBV5-4 once TGTGCCAGCAGCCGCGGGGGGGCGCTTTCTAGCACAGATACGCAGTATTTT CASSRGGALSSTDTQYF
TRBJ2-1 NA TRBV20-1 few TGCAGTGCTAAGGACAATGAGCAGTTCTTC CSAKDNEQFF
TRBJ2-1 NA TRBV12-3/TRBV12-4 NA TGTGCCAGCAGACCAGGCAGCATGAATGAGCAGTTCTTC CASRPGSMNEQFF
TRBJ2-1 NA TRBV2 NA TGTGCCAGCAGTGGAAAGGAGTACCACAATGAGCAGTTCTTC CASSGKEYHNEQFF
TRBJ2-7 NA TRBV4-1 NA TGCGCCAGCAGCCAAGACTCTAAGGACAGCCGCTGGGTGAAGCAGTACTTC CASSQDSKDSRWVKQYF
TRBJ2-7 NA TRBV6-5 NA TGTGCCAGCAGTTACTCCGACGAGCAGTACTTC CASSYSDEQYF
TRBJ1-2 NA TRBV6-2/TRBV6-3 NA TGTGCCAGCAGCCCTTCTTTCGCTCCATACGGGACGGACTATGGCTACACCTTC CASSPSFAPYGTDYGYTF
TRBJ1-1 NA TRBV28 few TGTGCCAGCACCCAATTCCAGGGGAACACTGAAGCTTTCTTT CASTQFQGNTEAFF
TRBJ1-2 NA TRBV7-9 NA TGTGCCAGCAGCTTAGGGGAGGGAATCTATGGCTACACCTTC CASSLGEGIYGYTF
TRBJ1-5 NA TRBV5-6 NA TGTGCCAGCAGCTCGTCAGCAGGGGCGAATCAGCCCCAGCATTTT CASSSSAGANQPQHF
TRBJ2-1 TRBD1 TRBV6-1 NA TGTGCCAGCAGTGAAGAGGGGTCAGGGGGCAATGAGCAGTTCTTC CASSEEGSGGNEQFF
TRBJ1-2 TRBD1 TRBV19 NA TGTGCCAGTAGTGAGACAGGGACGGCGGATGGCTACACCTTC CASSETGTADGYTF
TRBJ2-1 TRBD1 TRBV27 NA TGTGCCAGCAGTCCGGGGACAGGGGGCAATGAGCAGTTCTTC CASSPGTGGNEQFF
TRBJ1-2 NA TRBV19 once TGTGCCAGCCTACAATCCGACGGTAACTATGGCTACACCTTC CASLQSDGNYGYTF
TRBJ1-5 TRBD1 TRBV20-1 NA TGCAGTGCTAGTGGGGACAGGGATCAGCCCCAGCATTTT CSASGDRDQPQHF
TRBJ1-2 NA TRBV15 NA TGTGCCACCAGCAGAGCGGCAGGGGCCAACCCCTATGGCTACACCTTC CATSRAAGANPYGYTF
TRBJ2-7 TRBD1 TRBV4-3 NA TGCGCCAGCAGCCAAGAAAAAGTGAGAGGGACAGGGGCCAACGAGCAGTACTTC CASSQEKVRGTGANEQYF
TRBJ2-7 TRBD1 TRBV7-6 few TGTGCCAGCAGCCCCGGGACAGGGGCGTACGAGCAGTACTTC CASSPGTGAYEQYF
TRBJ1-2 NA TRBV27 NA TGTGCCAGCAGTCGCTTTGGGGTAGCTAACTATGGCTACACCTTC CASSRFGVANYGYTF
TRBJ1-5 NA TRBV30 NA TGTGCCTGGGGGCCAGGTTTTAATCAGCCCCAGCATTTT CAWGPGFNQPQHF
TRBJ1-3 NA TRBV20-1 NA TGCAGTGCTAGTACGGCCGAATCTGGAAACACCATATATTTT CSASTAESGNTIYF
TRBJ1-4 NA TRBV18 NA TGTGCCAGCTCACCCGACGATGAAAAACTGTTTTTT CASSPDDEKLFF
TRBJ2-2 NA TRBV6-6 NA TGTGCCAGCAGACCGGGGGACGGGGAGCTGTTTTTT CASRPGDGELFF
TRBJ2-5 NA TRBV6-5 NA TGTGCCAGCAGTTCCTGGGGAAATCAAGAGACCCAGTACTTC CASSSWGNQETQYF
TRBJ1-5 NA TRBV5-8 NA TGTGCCAGCAATGGCAGGGTAGGTCAGCCCCAGCATTTT CASNGRVGQPQHF
TRBJ2-3 TRBD2 TRBV5-4 once TGTGCCAGCAGCCTTAGCGGGGGGGCCCCCCATACGCAGTATTTT CASSLSGGAPHTQYF
TRBJ1-1 TRBD1 TRBV2 NA TGTGCCAGCAGTGTTACAGGGGCGAGCACTGAAGCTTTCTTT CASSVTGASTEAFF
TRBJ2-2 NA TRBV28 once TGTGCCAGCAGCCCCTCGTCCGGGGGGCTGTTTTTT CASSPSSGGLFF
TRBJ2-7 NA TRBV5-6 NA TGTGCCAGCAGCTTGGGCAAACCGACCTACGAGCAGTACTTC CASSLGKPTYEQYF
TRBJ1-6 NA TRBV7-8 few TGTGCCAGCAGCTATAGGTCCTATAATTCACCCCTCCACTTT CASSYRSYNSPLHF
TRBJ2-1 TRBD2 TRBV11-3 NA TGTGCCAGCACCCCCTCGGGGCTAGCGGCGGACAATGAGCAGTTCTTC CASTPSGLAADNEQFF
TRBJ2-1 NA TRBV27 NA TGTGCCAGCTCGACAGGAGTATACAATGAGCAGTTCTTC CASSTGVYNEQFF
TRBJ2-5 NA TRBV25-1 NA TGTGCCAGCAGTGGCGGAAAAGAGACCCAGTACTTC CASSGGKETQYF
TRBJ1-2 NA TRBV7-2 NA TGTGCCAGCAGCTTGCCGGGGACAATATCCCCCCTCGGCTACACCTTC CASSLPGTISPLGYTF
TRBJ2-2 NA TRBV7-9 NA TGTGCCAGCAGCCCTATCACCGGGGAGCTGTTTTTT CASSPITGELFF
TRBJ2-7 NA TRBV4-3 NA TGCGCCAGCAGCCACCTCAGTGGGGGGTCCTACGAGCAGTACTTC CASSHLSGGSYEQYF
TRBJ1-5 TRBD1 TRBV7-2 NA TGTGCCAGCAGCTTAGGAGGCCAGGGGGTAGGTCAGCCCCAGCATTTT CASSLGGQGVGQPQHF
TRBJ1-6 NA TRBV19 NA TGTGCCTCAGCGTTGGCTCTTGATAATTCACCCCTCCACTTT CASALALDNSPLHF
TRBJ1-4 NA TRBV7-8 NA TGTGCCAGCAGCCGGCCCCGACTACAGAATACTAATGAAAAACTGTTTTTT CASSRPRLQNTNEKLFF
TRBJ1-2 NA TRBV7-2 NA TGTGCCAGCAGCCTCGCCCGGACGGCCGACTATGGCTACACCTTC CASSLARTADYGYTF
TRBJ1-2 NA TRBV1 NA TGCACCAGCAGGCCCAGCAGAGCTAACTATGGCTACACCTTC CTSRPSRANYGYTF
TRBJ1-2 NA TRBV7-2 few TGTGCCAGCAGCTTCTCCTCTAGCTATGGCTACACCTTC CASSFSSSYGYTF
TRBJ1-5 NA TRBV10-1 NA TGCGCCGCGGACCTCAGGGGTCGGCTAAATTACGAATGGGCTTATAGCAATCAGCCCCAGCATTTT CAADLRGRLNYEWAYSNQPQHF
TRBJ1-5 TRBD1 TRBV5-5 NA TGTGCCAGCAGCCCCTCCGGGACAGGGTATAGCAATCAGCCCCAGCATTTT CASSPSGTGYSNQPQHF
TRBJ1-4 TRBD1 TRBV7-9 NA TGTGCCAGCAGCTTATCGCAGGGGGCTAATGAAAAACTGTTTTTT CASSLSQGANEKLFF
TRBJ2-7 TRBD1 TRBV7-8 NA TGTGCCAGCAGCCCAGGGACAGGGGGGAACCAGCGCGAGCAGTACTTC CASSPGTGGNQREQYF
TRBJ2-1 NA TRBV7-2 NA TGTGCCAGCAGCTTAGGACCCGCTAGAGATGAGCAGTTCTTC CASSLGPARDEQFF
TRBJ1-2 NA TRBV12-3/TRBV12-4 NA TGTGCCAGCAGTTTAGGACTTAACTATGGCTACACCTTC CASSLGLNYGYTF